This TCR beta chain appears in the sequencing data of a study of human T cells and chemical hapten exposure. Unfractionated whole blood yielded the extracted total RNA. As for this clonotype: Its matching antigen is unknown.

CDR3 length: 15 amino acids. V shed 4 bases and J shed 0 bases, with 10 bases lying between them. CDR1 MGHDK and CDR2 SYGVNS come from the germline V gene. Study observations and caveats: DPC sensitization did not alter TCRs above 1 in 1000 frequency.

MiXCR, run by TCRdb on the 5' RACE reads, gives a single entry per CDR3 protein. The data show about 110,000 distinct CDR3 sequences, more than 15% seen once. This chain links TRBV25-1 with TRBJ2-1; D is unresolved. The clonotype was recovered from a human donor in good health. CDR3 in amino acids: CASSGHSSSYNEQFF. The CDR3 DNA is TGTGCCAGCAGTGGTCATTCGAGCTCCTACAATGAGCAGTTCTTC.